The sequence of this T cell receptor (beta chain) was determined in a study of blood T cell repertoires in COVID-19. About the research overall: PBMCs, B-cell-depleted T cells, or T cells were the source of the cDNA or gDNA that made up the material.

Participants were aged 18 to 89 years, lived in about 26 US areas, and enrolled virtually. The authors' processing: Estimation of nucleated cell counts was performed using reference gene primer amplification. Assay used: immunoSEQ multiplex PCR; TCRdb lists only in-frame clones, some missing. That table is the source of V, J and clone size, and D and trimming were worked out from the DNA. This sample has some 500,000 clones, with 85% to 90% found just once. The sequence came from a woman between 35 and 50 years old who had recovered from COVID-19. The sequencing sample was made of PBMCs or T cells enriched from blood (not recorded which).

CDR3 protein: CASSFSPPRGRNTGELFF. Here the CDR3 DNA reads TGTGCCAGCAGCTTTAGCCCCCCAAGGGGGCGAAACACCGGGGAGCTGTTTTTT. The genes are TRBV7-2 and TRBJ2-2; 7 nucleotides agree with TRBD1. Trimming took 3 bases from V and 2 from J; bases not matched to a gene: 12. The CDR3 is 18 residues long. Looked up from germline, CDR1 is SGHTA and CDR2 is FQGNSA.